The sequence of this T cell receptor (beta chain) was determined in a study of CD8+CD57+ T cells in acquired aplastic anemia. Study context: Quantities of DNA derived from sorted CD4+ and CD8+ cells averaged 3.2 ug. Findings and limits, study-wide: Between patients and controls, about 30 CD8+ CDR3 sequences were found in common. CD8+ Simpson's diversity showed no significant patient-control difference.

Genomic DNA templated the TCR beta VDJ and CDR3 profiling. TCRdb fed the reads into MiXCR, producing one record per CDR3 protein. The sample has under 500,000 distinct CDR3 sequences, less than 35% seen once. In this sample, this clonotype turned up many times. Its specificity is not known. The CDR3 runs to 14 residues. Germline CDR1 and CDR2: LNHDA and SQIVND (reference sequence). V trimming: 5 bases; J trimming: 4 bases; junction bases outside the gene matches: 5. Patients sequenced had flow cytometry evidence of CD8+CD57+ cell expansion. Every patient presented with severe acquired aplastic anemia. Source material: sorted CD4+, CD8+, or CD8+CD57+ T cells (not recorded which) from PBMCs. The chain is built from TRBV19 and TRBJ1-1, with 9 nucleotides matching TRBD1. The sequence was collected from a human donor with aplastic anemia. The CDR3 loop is CASSDRGIGTEAFF. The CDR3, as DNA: TGTGCCAGTAGTGACAGGGGGATCGGCACTGAAGCTTTCTTT.